This T cell receptor beta chain was identified in a study of Graves' ophthalmopathy and Graves' hyperthyroidism. On this clonotype: An end of the junction does not agree with germline; a read error may underlie this.

Investigators amplified TCR beta CDR3 regions from RNA transcripts. The workflow started with a first-round RT-PCR run with HTBI primers and then moved on to a second-round multiplex PCR. Via MiXCR, TCRdb re-called the multiplex PCR reads, giving one row per CDR3 protein. The sample records 600,000 to 700,000 distinct CDR3 sequences, roughly two fifths being singletons. Germline loops: CDR1 SQVTM, CDR2 ANQGSEA. There are 12 residues in the CDR3. Physicians reached a diagnosis by relying on clinical symptoms, serum thyroxine, TRAb, thyroid ultrasound and orbital computed tomography. The PBMCs originated from over 9 ml of fresh peripheral blood.

This TCR was sampled from an adult man with Graves' ophthalmopathy. V and J are TRBV29-1 and TRBJ1-1; D call uncertain. The sequencing sample was made of peripheral blood. CDR3 amino acids: CSVDQVSTKAFF. The CDR3 DNA follows: TGCAGCGTCGATCAGGTAAGCACTAAAGCTTTCTTT.